Listed below are T cell receptor beta chains from one sample, sequenced in a study of blood T cell repertoires in COVID-19. Profiled with immunoSEQ multiplex PCR; TCRdb holds only in-frame clones, not every one. The table includes 200,000 to 250,000 clones, roughly 90% detected once. Source material: peripheral blood. These receptors originate from a man younger than 45 who had recovered from COVID-19. Both conserved end residues are part of each CDR3. D genes are given only for firm matches. Expanded clones are given a class, and other clones once, few, many or no size at all.

>TRBV5-1|TRBJ1-3|NA|NA
TGCGCCAGCAAGTTGGGGACACCCTCTGGAAACACCATATATTTT
CASKLGTPSGNTIYF
>TRBV10-3|TRBJ2-7|NA|NA
TGTGCCATCAGTCTTCTACCGGGAGCCTCCTACGAGCAGTACTTC
CAISLLPGASYEQYF
>TRBV6-2/TRBV6-3|TRBJ2-3|NA|NA
TGTGCCAGCAGTTACAATCGGGGAGGCCTTGACGATACGCAGTATTTT
CASSYNRGGLDDTQYF
>TRBV20-1|TRBJ1-2|NA|NA
TGCAGTGCTAGAATGGACACCGGCTACACCTTC
CSARMDTGYTF
>TRBV11-2|TRBJ2-5|TRBD1|NA
TGTGCCAGCAGCTTACAATCCGTCGACAGGGCCCACCAAGAGACCCAGTACTTC
CASSLQSVDRAHQETQYF
>TRBV19|TRBJ2-7|NA|NA
TGTGCCAGTAGTATAGGGCCAAGGAGCTCCTACGAGCAGTACTTC
CASSIGPRSSYEQYF
>TRBV19|TRBJ2-1|NA|NA
TGTGCCAGTAGTATAGACAGGCGGCTAGCGCAAACCTACAATGAGCAGTTCTTC
CASSIDRRLAQTYNEQFF
>TRBV29-1|TRBJ1-1|NA|NA
TGCAGCGTCTCCGTCGGTAGTGACACTGAAGCTTTCTTT
CSVSVGSDTEAFF
>TRBV27|TRBJ1-5|NA|NA
TGTGCCAGCGCTGATCGACTCAAGGAGCCCCAGCATTTT
CASADRLKEPQHF
>TRBV18|TRBJ2-1|NA|NA
TGTGCCAGCTCACCACTTAGAGGGAAGCAGTTCTTC
CASSPLRGKQFF
>TRBV29-1|TRBJ1-6|TRBD1|NA
TGCAGCGTCCTCCTGCCGGGACAGGGGATCAATTCACCCCTCCACTTT
CSVLLPGQGINSPLHF
>TRBV5-4|TRBJ1-1|NA|few
TGTGCCAGCAGCTCCAAGGGGTTAGGCACTGAAGCTTTCTTT
CASSSKGLGTEAFF
>TRBV6-2/TRBV6-3|TRBJ2-3|TRBD2|once
TGTGCCAGCAGTTGGTCGACTAGCGGGGACACAGATACGCAGTATTTT
CASSWSTSGDTDTQYF
>TRBV11-3|TRBJ2-1|NA|NA
TGTGCCAGCAGCGAGGGGGTGGTGAATGAGCAGTTCTTC
CASSEGVVNEQFF
>TRBV4-2|TRBJ2-1|NA|NA
TGTGCCAGCAGCCTCCAGGGGAGGGATTATGAGCAGTTCTTC
CASSLQGRDYEQFF
>TRBV2|TRBJ1-6|TRBD1|NA
TGTGCCAGCAGTGTGAGACAGGGGGCTGTGGGCAATTCACCCCTCCACTTT
CASSVRQGAVGNSPLHF
>TRBV11-1|TRBJ1-2|TRBD1|NA
TGTGCCAGCAGCTTAGACTTCCAGGGGGCCTATGGCTACACCTTC
CASSLDFQGAYGYTF
>TRBV5-1|TRBJ2-7|NA|NA
TGCGCCAGCAGCCTGGGCAGGCTACCATCCTACGAGCAGTACTTC
CASSLGRLPSYEQYF
>TRBV19|TRBJ1-5|TRBD1|once
TGTGCCAGTAGTTTTTACAGGGGGGAACAGCCCCAGCATTTT
CASSFYRGEQPQHF
>TRBV3-1/TRBV3-2|TRBJ1-4|NA|NA
TGTGCCAGCAGCCAAGTTTGGGTACAGGGAACTAATGAAAAACTGTTTTTT
CASSQVWVQGTNEKLFF
>TRBV12-3/TRBV12-4|TRBJ2-1|NA|few
TGTGCCAGCAGCTATTCAGGGGCTGAGCAGTTCTTC
CASSYSGAEQFF
>TRBV5-1|TRBJ1-2|TRBD1|NA
TGCGCCAGCAGGGGGACAGGGGGCGCGGGTGGCTACACCTTC
CASRGTGGAGGYTF
>TRBV6-6|TRBJ1-5|TRBD1|NA
TGTGCCAGCAGTTATGGGGGGACAGGGGACCAGCCCCAGCATTTT
CASSYGGTGDQPQHF
>TRBV7-9|TRBJ1-2|TRBD1|NA
TGTGCCAGCGAAGATTCCGGGACAGGGTTCAACTATGGCTACACCTTC
CASEDSGTGFNYGYTF
>TRBV29-1|TRBJ1-5|NA|NA
TGCAGTACGGACTTGAGTCAGCCCCAGCATTTT
CSTDLSQPQHF
>TRBV19|TRBJ1-2|NA|NA
TGTGCCAGTAGCAGCCCCACTTGGGCTCTCTATGGCTACACCTTC
CASSSPTWALYGYTF
>TRBV4-1|TRBJ2-7|NA|few
TGCGCCAGCAGCCAAGGACCCGCTAGGGGAAGCTACGAGCAGTACTTC
CASSQGPARGSYEQYF
>TRBV6-2/TRBV6-3|TRBJ2-7|NA|NA
TGTGCCAGCAGTTACTCGGGACTCAGGATCGGAAGCTCCTACGAGCAGTACTTC
CASSYSGLRIGSSYEQYF
>TRBV4-1|TRBJ1-4|NA|NA
TGCGCCAGCGAGGATCACATGGGTGAAAAACTGTTTTTT
CASEDHMGEKLFF
>TRBV9|TRBJ2-7|TRBD2|few
TGTGCCAGCAGCGAGGGACTAGCGGGGGAGTGGGGGCAGTACTTC
CASSEGLAGEWGQYF
>TRBV4-1|TRBJ2-3|TRBD2|NA
TGCGCCAGCAGCCGGAAAGACGGACGTCTGCGGGGGGGAAATGATACGCAGTATTTT
CASSRKDGRLRGGNDTQYF
>TRBV6-5|TRBJ1-1|TRBD1|NA
TGTGCCAGCAGTATCGGGACAGGGGGCACTGAAGCTTTCTTT
CASSIGTGGTEAFF
>TRBV27|TRBJ2-1|NA|NA
TGTGCCAGCAGTTTCAGCGGCAATGAGCAGTTCTTC
CASSFSGNEQFF
>TRBV19|TRBJ1-1|TRBD1|NA
TGTGCCAGTAGTGAGGGGGCGAACACTGAAGCTTTCTTT
CASSEGANTEAFF
>TRBV11-2|TRBJ2-1|NA|NA
TGTGCCAGCAGCTACGGGGGAGGGCAGTTCTTC
CASSYGGGQFF
>TRBV15|TRBJ1-2|NA|NA
TGTGCCACCAGCAGAGATTCGCGGGGCTACACCTTC
CATSRDSRGYTF
>TRBV6-6|TRBJ1-1|TRBD1|NA
TGTGCCAGCAGCCCCGGGACAGTCCTTGCTTTCTTT
CASSPGTVLAFF
>TRBV6-6|TRBJ1-2|TRBD1|once
TGTGCCAGCAGTCCACCGGGACAGGGTTTGGCCTACACCTTC
CASSPPGQGLAYTF
>TRBV27|TRBJ1-5|TRBD1|NA
TGTGCCAGCAGTCTACAGGTCACAGGGGATCAGCCCCAGCATTTT
CASSLQVTGDQPQHF
>TRBV7-2|TRBJ2-7|NA|NA
TGTGCCAGCAGCCCCCATTCAGGGGAGCAGTACTTC
CASSPHSGEQYF
>TRBV19|TRBJ2-1|NA|NA
TGTGCCAGTAGTGTTACAGGGAATGAGCAGTTCTTC
CASSVTGNEQFF